The entry below gives a single T cell receptor beta chain sequence along with its context. The data were taken from a study of beta chain features in type 1 diabetes. The investigators reverse transcribed all of the isolated RNA, so they sequenced expressed TCRB transcripts. The assay was immunoSEQ multiplex PCR, and TCRdb's table has in-frame clones only and misses some. The table shows under 250,000 clones, with 13% to 15% occurring only once. The germline V gene encodes CDR1 SGHTA and CDR2 FQGNSA. The CDR3 consists of 16 residues. Trimming left V 1 base short and J 8 bases short, with 18 bases between.

V is TRBV7-2 and J is TRBJ2-1, with a tentative D call TRBD2 (6 bases). Sequencing was done on a sample of naive CD4+ T cells from blood. The sequence was collected from a woman aged 40-49 years in good health. CDR3 residues: CASSLGVAGSVDEQFF. CDR3 DNA: TGTGCCAGCAGCTTAGGGGTCGCGGGATCGGTCGATGAGCAGTTCTTC. Drawing the rest from reference TRBV7-2 and TRBJ2-1, the complete variable domain is GAGVSQSPSNKVTEKGKDVELRCDPISGHTALYWYRQSLGQGLEFLIYFQGNSAPDKSGLPSDRFSAERTGGSVSTLTIQRTQQEDSAVYLCASSLGVAGSVDEQFFGPGTRLTVL.